This T cell receptor (beta chain) was retrieved from a study of blood T cell repertoires in COVID-19. Study at large: Sources were T cells, B-cell-depleted T cells, or PBMCs; the material itself was cDNA or gDNA.

Patients of the Seattle cohort, enrolled during active infection, were followed longitudinally. In germline, CDR1 is SQVTM, CDR2 ANQGSEA. The CDR3 has 12 residues. V was cut by 7 bases and J by 6 bases, with 15 bases left in between. TCRdb's table, derived via immunoSEQ multiplex PCR, lists solely in-frame clones and lacks some. The sample has roughly 100,000 clones; around 90% are singletons. The chain has TRBV29-1 and TRBJ1-1; perhaps TRBD1 as D (6 bases). The clonotype originates from a woman in her fifties or sixties with COVID-19, enrolled during active disease. The sample comprised peripheral blood. CDR3 amino acids: CSAQQGRAEAFF. The CDR3 bases are TGCAGCGCCCAACAGGGTCGCGCTGAAGCTTTCTTT.